This entry concerns a single TCR beta chain. The target antigen is unknown. Methods used by the authors: Filtering differed for immunoSEQ, which gave only junction sequences without quality scores. Method: immunoSEQ multiplex PCR; TCRdb's copy keeps in-frame clones and lacks some. Clone size and V and J calls were adopted from that table, with D and trimming inferred from the DNA. The sample includes some 2.1 million clones, approximately 94% of them seen just once. The V end lost 0 bases, the J end lost 10 bases, and 12 bases lay between the germline ends. This CDR3 spans 14 amino acids. Germline CDR1 is LGHNA and CDR2 is YNFKEQ. This sample was taken from a study of shared clonotypes between healthy human individuals. Regarding the study as a whole: Unshared clonotypes carried lower generation probabilities than those common to all four donors. Sharing of clonotypes among donors was expected to vary with sequencing depth.

CD8 cells classed as naive were CD45RO-negative and positively selected for CCR7, excluding terminally differentiated effector memory CD45RA+ cells. There were only Caucasian adults among the donors, and all lived in Nashville, Tennessee. The material sequenced was naive CD8+ T cells sorted from blood. The receptor comes from a man aged 18 to 30 in good health. V gene TRBV4-2 combines with J gene TRBJ1-4; possibly TRBD1 for D (6 bases). Here the CDR3 reads CASSQEEGGGKLFF. The CDR3 DNA reads TGTGCCAGCAGCCAAGAGGAGGGGGGAGGAAAACTGTTTTTT.